The 14 T cell receptor beta chains listed next were all sequenced from one sample in a study of blood T cell repertoires in COVID-19. The assay was immunoSEQ multiplex PCR, and TCRdb's table has in-frame clones only and misses some. Here the sample spans 80,000 to 95,000 clones, approximately 81% being singletons. The sample taken for sequencing was peripheral blood. The receptors derive from an elderly man with acute or convalescent COVID-19.

The CDR3: CASTIWGGLDTEAFF. As DNA, the CDR3 is TGTGCCAGTACAATCTGGGGGGGATTGGACACTGAAGCTTTCTTT. The V gene is TRBV19, the J gene TRBJ1-1, with D perhaps matching TRBD1 (5 bases). The CDR3 has 15 residues. The V gene lost 7 bases and the J gene lost 3 bases, with 18 bases spanning the gap. CDR1 is LNHDA and CDR2 is SQIVND in the germline V gene (reference sequence).

V is TRBV28 and J is TRBJ1-1, with D perhaps matching TRBD1 (5 bases). Germline-derived CDR1 and CDR2 are MDHEN and SYDVKM. The CDR3 extends over 12 amino acids. The ends were cut back, 6 bases at V and 10 bases at J, with 15 bases in the middle. CDR3 coding DNA: TGTGCCAGCAGAAAAGCCGGGGGGACAGCTTTCTTT. Its protein is CASRKAGGTAFF.

V usage is TRBV4-3 and J usage is TRBJ2-1; TRBD1 might be the D (6 bases). CDR1 is LGHNA, CDR2 YSLEER, per germline. The CDR3 has 18 amino acids. V was trimmed by 2 bases and J by 0 bases, leaving 17 bases between them. The CDR3 DNA is TGCGCCAGCAGCCAAAGTCCGACAGGATCAAGCTCCTACAATGAGCAGTTCTTC. Translation gives CASSQSPTGSSSYNEQFF.

This clone was counted once. The gene calls are TRBV5-6 and TRBJ2-1; D is uncertain. Trimming shortened V by 4 bases and J by 5 bases, and 13 bases separated the two germline ends. In germline, CDR1 is SGHDT, CDR2 YYEEEE. The CDR3 is 14 residues long. CDR3 DNA sequence: TGTGCCAGCAGCAACCTCAGGTGGAACAATGAGCAGTTCTTC. Translation: CASSNLRWNNEQFF. Variable domain in full (rest from reference TRBV5-6 and TRBJ2-1): DAGVTQSPTHLIKTRGQQVTLRCSPKSGHDTVSWYQQALGQGPQFIFQYYEEEERQRGNFPDRFSGHQFPNYSSELNVNALLLGDSALYLCASSNLRWNNEQFFGPGTRLTVL.

The chain recombines TRBV10-2 with TRBJ2-7, with TRBD1 matching 9 bases. This CDR3 has 15 amino acids. V lost 6 bases, J lost 1 base, and 7 bases stayed unmatched. Germline CDR1 WSHSY, CDR2 SAAADI. The CDR3 sequence is CASRSPGQGSYEQYF. Written as DNA, the CDR3 is TGCGCCAGCAGGTCCCCGGGACAGGGATCCTACGAGCAGTACTTC.

The genes are TRBV6-5 and TRBJ2-7; 8 nucleotides align to TRBD1. The CDR3 extends over 14 amino acids. Per the germline V gene, CDR1 is MNHEY and CDR2 is SVGAGI. V lost 7 bases and J lost 4; bases outside the gene matches: 9. CDR3 residues: CASMRDRRAYEQYF. Here the CDR3 DNA reads TGTGCCAGCATGCGGGACAGGCGGGCATACGAGCAGTACTTC.

In its sample, this clone was seen once. V and J are TRBV6-2 or TRBV6-3 and TRBJ2-2; D gene uncertain. This CDR3 is built from 15 residues. The germline gives CDR1 MNHEY, CDR2 SVGEGT. Trimming left V 4 bases short and J 0 bases short, with 9 bases between. CDR3 loop: CASSLEQTNTGELFF. DNA of the CDR3: TGTGCCAGCAGTTTGGAACAGACGAACACCGGGGAGCTGTTTTTT.

V is TRBV7-2 and J is TRBJ2-3; D is perhaps TRBD2 (5 bases). The germline V and J ends were trimmed by 6 bases and 2 bases, with 12 bases remaining between them. The CDR3 loop spans 14 amino acids. Germline lookup yields CDR1 SGHTA and CDR2 FQGNSA. The CDR3 nucleotides read TGTGCCAGCAGGGCGGGCACCTTCACAGATACGCAGTATTTT. Translated: CASRAGTFTDTQYF.

The chain links TRBV7-3 to TRBJ2-1; the D gene is possibly TRBD1 (6 bases). Germline assignment: CDR1 SGHTA and CDR2 FQGTGA. V lost 4 bases, J lost 9 bases, and 13 bases lay in between. CDR3 size: 13 residues. CDR3 in DNA: TGTGCCAGCAGCTCACAGGGATACGGTGAGCAGTTCTTC. It codes for CASSSQGYGEQFF.

This clone was recorded once. This sequence joins TRBV19 and TRBJ2-3; 10 bases map to TRBD2. Losses at the gene ends were 5 bases for V and 2 bases for J; bases not matched to a gene: 7. Germline V CDR1 and CDR2: LNHDA, SQIVND (reference sequence). CDR3 length: 16 amino acids. This CDR3 is CASSAQLAGLTDTQYF. The CDR3 DNA is TGTGCCAGTAGTGCCCAACTAGCGGGACTCACAGATACGCAGTATTTT.

The table lists this clone with a few counts. DNA of the CDR3: TGTGCCAGTAGTATCCGGGACAGGGCGGGCAATGAGCAGTTCTTC. Encoded protein: CASSIRDRAGNEQFF. The rearrangement joins TRBV19 to TRBJ2-1; 9 nucleotides line up with TRBD1. V trimming: 3 bases; J trimming: 6 bases; junction bases outside the gene matches: 6. CDR3 size: 15 residues. CDR1 and CDR2 from the germline V gene are LNHDA and SQIVND (reference sequence).

This chain's CDR3 is CASSLAGETGNTIYF. The CDR3 DNA reads as TGCGCCAGCAGCTTGGCGGGGGAGACCGGAAACACCATATATTTT. J is TRBJ1-3 and V is TRBV5-1; D may be TRBD1 (5 bases). Germline V lookup: CDR1 SGHRS, CDR2 YFSETQ. This CDR3 has 15 residues. The ends were cut back, 0 bases at V and 4 bases at J, with 11 bases in the middle.

This clone has only a few counts. V gene TRBV28 combines with J gene TRBJ1-1; D perhaps matches TRBD1 (6 bases). V lost 5 bases, J lost 0 bases, and 10 bases lay in between. The CDR3 totals 14 residues. Germline V gives CDR1 MDHEN, CDR2 SYDVKM. The DNA of the CDR3 is TGTGCCAGCAGTAATAGGGGGATGAACACTGAAGCTTTCTTT. Amino acids: CASSNRGMNTEAFF.

The chain combines TRBV19 with TRBJ2-3; D uncertain. The V end lost 3 bases, the J end lost 2 bases, and 9 bases lay between the germline ends. Germline-derived CDR1 and CDR2 are LNHDA and SQIVND (reference sequence). There are 14 residues in the CDR3. CDR3 loop: CASSIGASTDTQYF. The CDR3 coding sequence is TGTGCCAGTAGTATTGGAGCCTCCACAGATACGCAGTATTTT. The complete variable domain, with remaining parts taken from reference TRBV19 and TRBJ2-3, reads DGGITQSPKYLFRKEGQNVTLSCEQNLNHDAMYWYRQDPGQGLRLIYYSQIVNDFQKGDIAEGYSVSREKKESFPLTVTSAQKNPTAFYLCASSIGASTDTQYFGPGTRLTVL.